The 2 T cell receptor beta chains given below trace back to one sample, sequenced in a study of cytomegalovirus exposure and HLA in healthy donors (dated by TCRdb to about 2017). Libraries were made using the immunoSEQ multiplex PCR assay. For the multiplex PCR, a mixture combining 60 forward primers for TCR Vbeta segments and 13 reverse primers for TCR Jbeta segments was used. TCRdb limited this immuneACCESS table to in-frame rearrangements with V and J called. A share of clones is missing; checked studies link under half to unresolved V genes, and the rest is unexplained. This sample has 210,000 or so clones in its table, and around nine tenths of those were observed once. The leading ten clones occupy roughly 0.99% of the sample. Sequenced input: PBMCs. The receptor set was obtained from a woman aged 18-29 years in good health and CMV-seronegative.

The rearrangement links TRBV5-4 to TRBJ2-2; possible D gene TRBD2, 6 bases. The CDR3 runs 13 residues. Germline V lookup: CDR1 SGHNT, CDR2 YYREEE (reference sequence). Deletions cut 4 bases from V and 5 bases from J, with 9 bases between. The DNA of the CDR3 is TGTGCCAGCAGCCCGGAGGGGACCGGGGAGCTGTTTTTT. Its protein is CASSPEGTGELFF.

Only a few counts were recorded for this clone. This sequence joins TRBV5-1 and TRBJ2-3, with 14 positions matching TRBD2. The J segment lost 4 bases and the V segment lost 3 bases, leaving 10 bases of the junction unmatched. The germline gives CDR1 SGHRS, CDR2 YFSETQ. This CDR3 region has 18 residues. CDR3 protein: CASSYGLAGGFGADTQYF. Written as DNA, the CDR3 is TGCGCCAGCAGCTACGGACTAGCGGGGGGTTTTGGCGCAGATACGCAGTATTTT.